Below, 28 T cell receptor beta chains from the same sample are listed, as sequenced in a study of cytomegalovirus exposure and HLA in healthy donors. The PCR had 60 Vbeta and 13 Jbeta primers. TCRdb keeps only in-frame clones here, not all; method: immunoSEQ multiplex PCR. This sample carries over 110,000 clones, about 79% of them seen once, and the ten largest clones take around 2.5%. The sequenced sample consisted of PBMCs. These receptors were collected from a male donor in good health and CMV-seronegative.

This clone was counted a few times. Here the CDR3 DNA reads TGTGCCAGCAGCGTTGGAGGGACAGCCACTAATGAAAAACTGTTTTTT. Amino acids: CASSVGGTATNEKLFF. The chain combines TRBV9 with TRBJ1-4; 7 bases fit TRBD1. Germline-derived CDR1 and CDR2 are SGDLS and YYNGEE. J was trimmed by 2 bases and V by 2 bases; bases with no gene match: 6. The CDR3 consists of 16 residues.

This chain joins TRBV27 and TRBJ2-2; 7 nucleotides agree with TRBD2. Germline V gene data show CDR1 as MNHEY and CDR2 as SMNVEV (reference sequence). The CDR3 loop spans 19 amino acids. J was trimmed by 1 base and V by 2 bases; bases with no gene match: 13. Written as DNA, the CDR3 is TGTGCCAGCAGTTTAATCGGTTGGCTGTCTAGCGGGAACACCGGGGAGCTGTTTTTT. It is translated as CASSLIGWLSSGNTGELFF.

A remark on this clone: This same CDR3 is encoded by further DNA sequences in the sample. This chain's CDR3 is CASSPPSGMETQYF. CDR3 DNA sequence: TGTGCCAGCTCACCACCTTCAGGGATGGAGACCCAGTACTTC. The chain recombines TRBV18 with TRBJ2-5; a possible D gene is TRBD1 (5 bases). This CDR3 has 14 amino acids. V lost 0 bases and J lost 5, with 10 bases in between. CDR1 is KGHSH and CDR2 is LQKENI in the germline V gene.

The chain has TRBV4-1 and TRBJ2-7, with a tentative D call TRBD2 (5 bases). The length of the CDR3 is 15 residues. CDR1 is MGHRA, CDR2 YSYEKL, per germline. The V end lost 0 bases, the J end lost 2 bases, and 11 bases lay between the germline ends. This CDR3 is CASSQEGAVTYEQYF. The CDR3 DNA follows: TGCGCCAGCAGCCAAGAGGGAGCTGTAACCTACGAGCAGTACTTC.

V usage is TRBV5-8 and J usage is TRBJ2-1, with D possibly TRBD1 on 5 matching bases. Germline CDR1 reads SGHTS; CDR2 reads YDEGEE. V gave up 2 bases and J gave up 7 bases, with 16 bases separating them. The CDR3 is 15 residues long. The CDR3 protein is CASSFRDLLENEQFF. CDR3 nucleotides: TGTGCCAGCAGCTTCAGGGATCTCCTTGAAAATGAGCAGTTCTTC.

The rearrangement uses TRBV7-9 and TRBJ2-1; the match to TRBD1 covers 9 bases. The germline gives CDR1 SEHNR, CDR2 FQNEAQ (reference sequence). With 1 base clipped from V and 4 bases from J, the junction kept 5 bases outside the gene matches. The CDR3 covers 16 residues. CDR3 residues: CASSLGGQGWYNEQFF. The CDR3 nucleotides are TGTGCCAGCAGCTTAGGTGGACAGGGGTGGTACAATGAGCAGTTCTTC.

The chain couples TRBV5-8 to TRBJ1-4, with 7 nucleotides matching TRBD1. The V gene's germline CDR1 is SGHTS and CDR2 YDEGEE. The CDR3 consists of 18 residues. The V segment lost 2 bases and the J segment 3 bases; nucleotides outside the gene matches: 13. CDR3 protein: CASSFKGLRDSPNEKLFF. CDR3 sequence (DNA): TGTGCCAGCAGCTTTAAAGGCCTCCGGGACAGCCCTAATGAAAAACTGTTTTTT.

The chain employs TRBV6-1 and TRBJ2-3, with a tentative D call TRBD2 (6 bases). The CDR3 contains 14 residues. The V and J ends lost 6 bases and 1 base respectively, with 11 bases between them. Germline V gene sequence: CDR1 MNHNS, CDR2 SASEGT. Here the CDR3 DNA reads TGTGCCAGCAGAGTGGGGGAGGGCACAGATACGCAGTATTTT. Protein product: CASRVGEGTDTQYF.

CDR3 in DNA: TGTGCCAGCAGGGCCAGGGATTACTATGGCTACACCTTC. Amino acids: CASRARDYYGYTF. The rearrangement joins TRBV28 to TRBJ1-2, with D possibly matching TRBD1 (5 bases). Germline values: CDR1 MDHEN, CDR2 SYDVKM. The V end was cut by 6 bases, the J end by 3 bases, with 11 bases between. The CDR3 loop spans 13 amino acids.

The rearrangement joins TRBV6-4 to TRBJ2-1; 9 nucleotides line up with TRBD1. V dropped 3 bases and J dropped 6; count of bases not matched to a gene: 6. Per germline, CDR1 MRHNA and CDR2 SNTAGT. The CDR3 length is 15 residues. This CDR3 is CASSETGGSGNEQFF. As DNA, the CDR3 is TGTGCCAGCAGTGAGACAGGGGGTTCCGGCAATGAGCAGTTCTTC.

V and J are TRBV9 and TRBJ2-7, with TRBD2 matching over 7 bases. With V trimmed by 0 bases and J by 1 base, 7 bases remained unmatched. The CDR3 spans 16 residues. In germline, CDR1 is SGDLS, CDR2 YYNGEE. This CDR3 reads CASSVDGEGRSYEQYF. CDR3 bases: TGTGCCAGCAGCGTAGATGGGGAGGGCCGTTCCTACGAGCAGTACTTC.

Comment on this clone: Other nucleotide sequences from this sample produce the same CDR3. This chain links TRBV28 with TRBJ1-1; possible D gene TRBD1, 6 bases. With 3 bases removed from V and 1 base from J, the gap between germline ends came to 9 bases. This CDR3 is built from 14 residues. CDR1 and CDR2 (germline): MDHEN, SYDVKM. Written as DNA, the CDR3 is TGTGCCAGCAGTTTCCGAGGGGGGAACACTGAAGCTTTCTTT. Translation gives CASSFRGGNTEAFF.

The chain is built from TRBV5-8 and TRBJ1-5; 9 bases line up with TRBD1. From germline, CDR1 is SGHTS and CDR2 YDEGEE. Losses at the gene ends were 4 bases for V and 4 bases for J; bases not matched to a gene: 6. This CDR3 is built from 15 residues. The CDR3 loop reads CASSRGQGYNQPQHF. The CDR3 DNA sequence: TGTGCCAGCAGCAGAGGACAGGGGTATAATCAGCCCCAGCATTTT.

The CDR3 DNA reads TGTGCCAGCAGCCGGCGGCTGACCCAGTACTTC. This translates into CASSRRLTQYF. The chain is built from TRBV14 and TRBJ2-5, with D uncertain. The CDR3 contains 11 residues. Between the trimmed V and J ends, which lost 4 bases and 7 bases, there was a span of 7 bases. The germline gives CDR1 SGHDN, CDR2 FVKESK.

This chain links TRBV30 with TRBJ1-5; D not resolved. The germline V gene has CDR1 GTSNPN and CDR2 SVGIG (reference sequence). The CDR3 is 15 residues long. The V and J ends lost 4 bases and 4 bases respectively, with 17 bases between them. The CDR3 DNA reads TGTGCCTGGAACTTCGGGAGCACCCCGAATCAGCCCCAGCATTTT. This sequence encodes CAWNFGSTPNQPQHF.

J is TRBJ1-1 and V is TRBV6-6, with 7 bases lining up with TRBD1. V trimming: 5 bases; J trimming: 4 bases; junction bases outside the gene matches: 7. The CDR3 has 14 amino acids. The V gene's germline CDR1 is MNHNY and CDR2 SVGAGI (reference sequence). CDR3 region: CASSTTGAGTEAFF. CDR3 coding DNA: TGTGCCAGCAGTACAACAGGGGCAGGCACTGAAGCTTTCTTT.

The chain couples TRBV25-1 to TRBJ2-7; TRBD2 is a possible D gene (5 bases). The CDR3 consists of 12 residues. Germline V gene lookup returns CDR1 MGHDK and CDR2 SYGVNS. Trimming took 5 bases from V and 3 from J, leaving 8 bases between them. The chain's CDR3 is CASSPGSYEQYF. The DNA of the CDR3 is TGTGCCAGCAGTCCGGGAAGCTACGAGCAGTACTTC.

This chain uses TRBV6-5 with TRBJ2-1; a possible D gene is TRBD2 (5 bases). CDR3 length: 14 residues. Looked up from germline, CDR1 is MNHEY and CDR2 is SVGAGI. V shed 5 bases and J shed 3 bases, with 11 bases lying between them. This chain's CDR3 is CASSQVAGYNEQFF. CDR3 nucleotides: TGTGCCAGCAGTCAGGTGGCGGGCTACAATGAGCAGTTCTTC.

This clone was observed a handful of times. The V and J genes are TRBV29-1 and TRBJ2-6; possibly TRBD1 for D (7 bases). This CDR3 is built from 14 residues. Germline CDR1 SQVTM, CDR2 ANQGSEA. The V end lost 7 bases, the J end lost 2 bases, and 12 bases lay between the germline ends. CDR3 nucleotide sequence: TGCAGCGCCACAGGGGAGGCTGGGGCCAACGTCCTGACTTTC. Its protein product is CSATGEAGANVLTF. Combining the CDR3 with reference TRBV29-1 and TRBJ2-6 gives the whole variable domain SAVISQKPSRDICQRGTSLTIQCQVDSQVTMMFWYRQQPGQSLTLIATANQGSEATYESGFVIDKFPISRPNLTFSTLTVSNMSPEDSSIYLCSATGEAGANVLTFGAGSRLTVL.

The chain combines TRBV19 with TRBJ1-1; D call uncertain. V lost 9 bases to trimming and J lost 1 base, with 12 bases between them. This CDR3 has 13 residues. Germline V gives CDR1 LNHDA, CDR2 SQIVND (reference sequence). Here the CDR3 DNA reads TGTGCCAGCTCTCGACGAGGGAACACTGAAGCTTTCTTT. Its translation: CASSRRGNTEAFF. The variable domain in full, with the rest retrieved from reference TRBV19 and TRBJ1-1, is DGGITQSPKYLFRKEGQNVTLSCEQNLNHDAMYWYRQDPGQGLRLIYYSQIVNDFQKGDIAEGYSVSREKKESFPLTVTSAQKNPTAFYLCASSRRGNTEAFFGQGTRLTVV.

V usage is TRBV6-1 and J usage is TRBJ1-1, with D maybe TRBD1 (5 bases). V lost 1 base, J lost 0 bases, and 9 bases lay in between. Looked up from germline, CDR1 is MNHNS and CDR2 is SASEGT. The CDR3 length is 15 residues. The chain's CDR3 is CASSEGGTMNTEAFF. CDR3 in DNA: TGTGCCAGCAGTGAAGGGGGCACTATGAACACTGAAGCTTTCTTT.

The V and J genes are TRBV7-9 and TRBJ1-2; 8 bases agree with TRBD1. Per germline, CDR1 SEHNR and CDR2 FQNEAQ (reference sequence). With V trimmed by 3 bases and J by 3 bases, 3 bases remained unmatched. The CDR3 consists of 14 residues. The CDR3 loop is CASSFRTGYYGYTF. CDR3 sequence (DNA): TGTGCCAGCAGCTTCCGGACAGGGTACTATGGCTACACCTTC. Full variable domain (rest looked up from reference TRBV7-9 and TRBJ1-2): DTGVSQNPRHKITKRGQNVTFRCDPISEHNRLYWYRQTLGQGPEFLTYFQNEAQLEKSRLLSDRFSAERPKGSFSTLEIQRTEQGDSAMYLCASSFRTGYYGYTFGSGTRLTVV.

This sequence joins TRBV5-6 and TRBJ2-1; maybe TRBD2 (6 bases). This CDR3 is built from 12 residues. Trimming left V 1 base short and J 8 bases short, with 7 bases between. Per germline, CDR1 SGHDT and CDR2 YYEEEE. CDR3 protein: CASSLTSYEQFF. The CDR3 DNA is TGTGCCAGCAGCTTGACTAGCTATGAGCAGTTCTTC.

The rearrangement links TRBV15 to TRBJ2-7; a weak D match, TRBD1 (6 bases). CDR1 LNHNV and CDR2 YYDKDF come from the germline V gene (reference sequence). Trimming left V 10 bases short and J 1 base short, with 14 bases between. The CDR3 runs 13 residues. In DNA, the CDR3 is TGTGCCAGTGGACAGTCCTTTTCCTACGAGCAGTACTTC. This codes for CASGQSFSYEQYF.

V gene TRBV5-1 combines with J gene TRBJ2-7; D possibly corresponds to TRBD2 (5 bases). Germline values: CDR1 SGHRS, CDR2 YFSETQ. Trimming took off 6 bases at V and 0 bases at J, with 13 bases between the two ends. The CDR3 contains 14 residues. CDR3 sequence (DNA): TGCGCCAGCACCCCGGGGAAGGTCTCCTACGAGCAGTACTTC. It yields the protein CASTPGKVSYEQYF.

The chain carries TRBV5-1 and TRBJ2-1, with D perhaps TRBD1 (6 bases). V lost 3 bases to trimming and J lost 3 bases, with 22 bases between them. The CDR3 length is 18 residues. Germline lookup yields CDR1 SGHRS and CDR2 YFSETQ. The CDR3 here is CASSSGTPQGLLYNEQFF. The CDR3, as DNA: TGCGCCAGCAGCTCGGGGACCCCTCAGGGGCTTCTCTACAATGAGCAGTTCTTC.

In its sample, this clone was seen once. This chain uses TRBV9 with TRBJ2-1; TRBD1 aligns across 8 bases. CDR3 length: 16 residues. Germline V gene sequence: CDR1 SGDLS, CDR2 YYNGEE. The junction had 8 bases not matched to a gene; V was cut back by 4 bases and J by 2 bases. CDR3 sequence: CASSLMTGDPYNEQFF. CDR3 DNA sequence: TGTGCCAGCAGCTTAATGACAGGGGACCCCTACAATGAGCAGTTCTTC.

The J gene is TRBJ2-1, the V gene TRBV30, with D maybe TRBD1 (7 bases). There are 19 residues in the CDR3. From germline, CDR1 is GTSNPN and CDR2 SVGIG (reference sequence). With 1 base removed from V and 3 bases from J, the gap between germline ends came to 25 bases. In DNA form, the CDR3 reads TGTGCCTGGAGTGGGTTTTCATCGGGGGACAGAGCGCGCTACAATGAGCAGTTCTTC. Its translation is CAWSGFSSGDRARYNEQFF.